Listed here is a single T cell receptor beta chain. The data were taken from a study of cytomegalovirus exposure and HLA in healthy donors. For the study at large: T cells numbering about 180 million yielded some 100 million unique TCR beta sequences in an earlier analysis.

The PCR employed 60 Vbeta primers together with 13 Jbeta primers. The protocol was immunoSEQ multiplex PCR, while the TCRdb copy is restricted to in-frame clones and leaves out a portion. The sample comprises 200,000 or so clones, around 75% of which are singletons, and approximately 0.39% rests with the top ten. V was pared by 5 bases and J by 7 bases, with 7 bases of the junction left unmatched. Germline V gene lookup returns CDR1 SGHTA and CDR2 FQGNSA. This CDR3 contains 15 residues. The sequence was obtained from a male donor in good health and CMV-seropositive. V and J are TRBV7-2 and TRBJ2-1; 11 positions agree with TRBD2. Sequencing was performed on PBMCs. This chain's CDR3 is CASSISGRAINEQFF. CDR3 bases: TGTGCCAGCAGCATTAGCGGGAGGGCCATAAATGAGCAGTTCTTC.